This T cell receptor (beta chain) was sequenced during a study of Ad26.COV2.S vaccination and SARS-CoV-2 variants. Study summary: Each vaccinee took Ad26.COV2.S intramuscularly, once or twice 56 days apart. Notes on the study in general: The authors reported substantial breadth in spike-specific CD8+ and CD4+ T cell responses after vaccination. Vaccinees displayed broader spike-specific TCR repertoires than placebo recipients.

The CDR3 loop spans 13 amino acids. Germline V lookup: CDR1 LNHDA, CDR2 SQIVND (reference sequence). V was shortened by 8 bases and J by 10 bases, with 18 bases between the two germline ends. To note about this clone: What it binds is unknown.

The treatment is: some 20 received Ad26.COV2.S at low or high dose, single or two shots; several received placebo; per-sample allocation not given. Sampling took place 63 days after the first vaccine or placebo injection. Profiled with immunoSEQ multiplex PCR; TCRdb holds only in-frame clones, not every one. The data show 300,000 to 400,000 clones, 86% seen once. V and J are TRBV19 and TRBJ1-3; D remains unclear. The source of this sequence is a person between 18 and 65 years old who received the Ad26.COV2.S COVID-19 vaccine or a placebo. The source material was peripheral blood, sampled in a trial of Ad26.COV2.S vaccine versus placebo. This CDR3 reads CASGSRYYRTIYF. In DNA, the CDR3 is TGTGCCAGTGGGTCAAGATATTACCGTACCATATATTTT.